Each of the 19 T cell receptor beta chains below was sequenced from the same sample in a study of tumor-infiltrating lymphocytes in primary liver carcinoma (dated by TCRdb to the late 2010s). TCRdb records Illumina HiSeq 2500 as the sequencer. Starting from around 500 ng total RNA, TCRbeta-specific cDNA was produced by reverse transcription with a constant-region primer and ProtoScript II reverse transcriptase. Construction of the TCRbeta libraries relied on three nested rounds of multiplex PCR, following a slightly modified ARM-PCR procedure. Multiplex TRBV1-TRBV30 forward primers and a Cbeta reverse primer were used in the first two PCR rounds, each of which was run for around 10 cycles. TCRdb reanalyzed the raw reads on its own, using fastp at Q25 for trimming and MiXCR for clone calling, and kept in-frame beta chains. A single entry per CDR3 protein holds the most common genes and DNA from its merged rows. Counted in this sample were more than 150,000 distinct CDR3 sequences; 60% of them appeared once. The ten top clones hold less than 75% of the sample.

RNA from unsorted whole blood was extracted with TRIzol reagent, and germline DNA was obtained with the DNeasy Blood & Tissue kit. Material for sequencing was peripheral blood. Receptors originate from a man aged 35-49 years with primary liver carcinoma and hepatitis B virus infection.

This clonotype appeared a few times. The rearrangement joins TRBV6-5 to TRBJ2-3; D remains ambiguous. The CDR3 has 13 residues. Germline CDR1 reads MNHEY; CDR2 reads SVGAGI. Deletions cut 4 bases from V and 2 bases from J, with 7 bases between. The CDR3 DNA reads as TGTGCCAGCAGTTCCCGATTCACAGATACGCAGTATTTT. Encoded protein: CASSSRFTDTQYF.

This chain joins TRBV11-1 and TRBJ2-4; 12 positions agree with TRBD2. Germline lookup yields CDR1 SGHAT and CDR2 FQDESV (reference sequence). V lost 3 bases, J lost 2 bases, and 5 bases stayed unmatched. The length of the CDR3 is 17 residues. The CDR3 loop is CASSFHRTSGTKNIQYF. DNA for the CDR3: TGTGCCAGCAGCTTTCACCGGACTAGCGGGACCAAAAACATTCAGTACTTC.

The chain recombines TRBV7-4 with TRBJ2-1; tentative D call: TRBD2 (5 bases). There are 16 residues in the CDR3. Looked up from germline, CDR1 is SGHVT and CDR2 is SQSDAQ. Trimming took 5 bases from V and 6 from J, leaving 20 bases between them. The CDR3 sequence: CASSTSGLAFPNEQFF. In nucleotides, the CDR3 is TGTGCCAGCAGCACCTCGGGATTAGCCTTCCCCAATGAGCAGTTCTTC.

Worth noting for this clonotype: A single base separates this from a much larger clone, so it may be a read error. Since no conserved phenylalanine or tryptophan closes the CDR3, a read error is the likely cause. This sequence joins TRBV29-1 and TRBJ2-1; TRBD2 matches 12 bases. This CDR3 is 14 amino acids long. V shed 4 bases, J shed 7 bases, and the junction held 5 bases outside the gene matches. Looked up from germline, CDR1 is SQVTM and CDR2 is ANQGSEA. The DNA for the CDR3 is TGCAGCGTTGCCAGCGGGACTAGCGGGAATGAGCAGTTCCTC. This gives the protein CSVASGTSGNEQFL.

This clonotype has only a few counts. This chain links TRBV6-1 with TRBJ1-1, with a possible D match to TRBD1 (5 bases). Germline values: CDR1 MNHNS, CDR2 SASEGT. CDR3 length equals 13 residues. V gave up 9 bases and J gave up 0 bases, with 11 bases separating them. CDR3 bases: TGTGCCAGTTCGACAGTTATGAACACTGAAGCTTTCTTT. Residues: CASSTVMNTEAFF.

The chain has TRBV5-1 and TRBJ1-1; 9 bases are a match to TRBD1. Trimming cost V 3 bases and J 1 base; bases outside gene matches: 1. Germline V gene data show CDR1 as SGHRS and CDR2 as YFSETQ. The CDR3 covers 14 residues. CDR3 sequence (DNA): TGCGCCAGCAGCTGGACAGGGGAGAACACTGAAGCTTTCTTT. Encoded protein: CASSWTGENTEAFF.

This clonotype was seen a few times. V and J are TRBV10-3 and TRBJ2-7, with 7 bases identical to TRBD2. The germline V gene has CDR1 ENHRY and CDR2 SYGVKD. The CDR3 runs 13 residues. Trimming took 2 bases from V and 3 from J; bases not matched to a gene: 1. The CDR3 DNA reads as TGTGCCATCAGTGAGGAGCGGGGCTACGAGCAGTACTTC. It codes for CAISEERGYEQYF.

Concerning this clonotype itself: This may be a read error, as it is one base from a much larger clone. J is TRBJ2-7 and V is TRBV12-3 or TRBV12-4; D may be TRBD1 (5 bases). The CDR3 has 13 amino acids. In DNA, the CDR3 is TGTGCCGGCAGTTTCCAGGGTGGCTACGAGCAGTACTTC. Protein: CAGSFQGGYEQYF.

The CDR3 DNA reads TGTGCCAGCAGTTCGGAGGGACAGGGACCAGATACGCAGTATTTT. It translates to CASSSEGQGPDTQYF. The genes are TRBV6-2 or TRBV6-3 and TRBJ2-3, with TRBD1 matching over 9 bases. Losses at the gene ends were 4 bases for V and 4 bases for J; bases not matched to a gene: 6. The CDR3 runs to 15 residues. Germline V lookup: CDR1 MNHEY, CDR2 SVGEGT.

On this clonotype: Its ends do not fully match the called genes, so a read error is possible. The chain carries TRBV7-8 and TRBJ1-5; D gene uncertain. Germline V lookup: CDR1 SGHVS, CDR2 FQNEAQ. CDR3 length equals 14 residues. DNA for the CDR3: TGTGCCATCAGCTTAGAAATCCAGGATCAGCCCCAGCATTTT. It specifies CAISLEIQDQPQHF.

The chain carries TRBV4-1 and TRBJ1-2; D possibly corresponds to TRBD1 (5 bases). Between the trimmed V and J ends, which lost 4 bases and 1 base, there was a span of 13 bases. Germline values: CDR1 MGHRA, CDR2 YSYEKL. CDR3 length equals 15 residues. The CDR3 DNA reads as TGCGCCAGCAGCCCTCCGGGAAGGGGTAACTATGGCTACACCTTC. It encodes CASSPPGRGNYGYTF.

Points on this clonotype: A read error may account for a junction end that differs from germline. CDR3 nucleotide sequence: TGTGTCAGCAGCTCAGTTGCTAGAGAATACGAGCAGTACTTC. This sequence encodes CVSSSVAREYEQYF. This sequence joins TRBV11-2 and TRBJ2-7; D is unclear. There are 14 residues in the CDR3. From germline, CDR1 is SGHAT and CDR2 FQNNGV.

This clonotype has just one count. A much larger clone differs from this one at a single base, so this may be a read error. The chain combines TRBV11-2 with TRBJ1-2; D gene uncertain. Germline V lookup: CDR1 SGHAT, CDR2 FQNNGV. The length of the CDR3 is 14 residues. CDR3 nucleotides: TGTGCCAGCACACTATCCCGGGGATCCTATAGCTACACCTTC. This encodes CASTLSRGSYSYTF.

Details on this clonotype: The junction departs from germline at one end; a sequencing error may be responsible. Here the CDR3 reads CATSLTDGAYEKFF. The CDR3 bases are TGTGCCACCAGCTTAACCGACGGAGCCTATGAGAAGTTCTTC. V usage is TRBV11-2 and J usage is TRBJ2-1; D gene ambiguous. Per germline, CDR1 SGHAT and CDR2 FQNNGV. CDR3 length: 14 amino acids.

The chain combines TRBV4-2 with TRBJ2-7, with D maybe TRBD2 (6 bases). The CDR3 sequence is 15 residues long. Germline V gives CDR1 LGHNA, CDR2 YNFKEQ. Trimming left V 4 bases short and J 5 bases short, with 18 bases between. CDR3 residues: CASSPYGGIVNEQYF. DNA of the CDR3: TGTGCCAGCAGCCCCTATGGCGGGATCGTAAACGAGCAGTACTTC.

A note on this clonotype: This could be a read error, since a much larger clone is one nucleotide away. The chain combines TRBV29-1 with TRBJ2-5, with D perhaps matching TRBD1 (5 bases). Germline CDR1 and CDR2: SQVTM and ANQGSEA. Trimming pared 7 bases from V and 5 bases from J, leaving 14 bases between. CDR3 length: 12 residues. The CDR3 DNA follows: TGCAGCGCCCTGGACACCGGGGAGACCCAGTACTTC. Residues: CSALDTGETQYF.

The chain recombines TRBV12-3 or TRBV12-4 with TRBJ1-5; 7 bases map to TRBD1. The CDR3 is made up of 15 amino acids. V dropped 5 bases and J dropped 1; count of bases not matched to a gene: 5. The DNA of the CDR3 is TGTGCCAGCAGTCGACAGGGAAAGAGCAATCAGCCCCAGCATTTT. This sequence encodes CASSRQGKSNQPQHF.

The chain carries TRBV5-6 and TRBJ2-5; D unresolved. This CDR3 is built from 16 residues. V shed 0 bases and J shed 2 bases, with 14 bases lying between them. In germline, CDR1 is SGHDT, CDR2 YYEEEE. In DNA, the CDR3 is TGTGCCAGCAGCTTGGGACCCGATATACTACAAGAGACCCAGTACTTC. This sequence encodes CASSLGPDILQETQYF.

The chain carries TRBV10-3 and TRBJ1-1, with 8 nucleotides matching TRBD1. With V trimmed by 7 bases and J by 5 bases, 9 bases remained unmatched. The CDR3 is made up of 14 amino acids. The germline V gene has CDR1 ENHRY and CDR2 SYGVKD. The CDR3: CAITEDRAATEAFF. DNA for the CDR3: TGTGCCATCACCGAGGACAGGGCCGCTACTGAAGCTTTCTTT.